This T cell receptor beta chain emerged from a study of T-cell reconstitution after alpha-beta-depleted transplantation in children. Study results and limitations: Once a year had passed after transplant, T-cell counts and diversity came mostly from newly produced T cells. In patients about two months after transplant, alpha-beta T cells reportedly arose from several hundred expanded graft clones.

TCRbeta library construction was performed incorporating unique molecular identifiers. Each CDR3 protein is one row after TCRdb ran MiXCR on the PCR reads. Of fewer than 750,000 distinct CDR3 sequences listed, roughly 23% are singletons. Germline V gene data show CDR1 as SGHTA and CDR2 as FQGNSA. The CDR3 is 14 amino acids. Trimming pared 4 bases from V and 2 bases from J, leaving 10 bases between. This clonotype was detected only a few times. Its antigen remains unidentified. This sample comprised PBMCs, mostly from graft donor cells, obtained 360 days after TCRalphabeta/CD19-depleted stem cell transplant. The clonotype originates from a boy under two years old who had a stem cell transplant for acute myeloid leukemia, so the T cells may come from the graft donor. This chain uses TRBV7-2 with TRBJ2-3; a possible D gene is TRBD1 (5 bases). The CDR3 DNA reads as TGTGCCAGCAGCTCGGGCAGGGACACAGATACGCAGTATTTT. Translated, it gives CASSSGRDTDTQYF.